These T cell receptor beta chains were read from a single sample in a study of beta chain features in type 1 diabetes. Generated by immunoSEQ multiplex PCR, the TCRdb table keeps only in-frame clones and is missing some. The repertoire holds hundreds of thousands of clones, with 14% as singletons. Sequenced sample: central memory CD4+ T cells from blood. These receptor sequences come from a man aged 30-40 years in good health. CDR3s include the opening cysteine and the closing phenylalanine or tryptophan. The D gene is left open where the match is weak. Rows may omit the clone size; those that give it use once, few, many or a size class.

abundance	v_gene	d_gene	j_gene	CDR3nt	CDR3aa
-	TRBV15	-	TRBJ2-7	TGTGCCACCAGCAGAGAGATCAGTGGAGCCACCAGTTTAAAGCAGTACTTC	CATSREISGATSLKQYF
few	TRBV5-8	TRBD2	TRBJ2-1	TGTGCCAGCAGTCGGACTAGCACTCATGAGCAGTTCTTC	CASSRTSTHEQFF
-	TRBV6-5	TRBD1	TRBJ1-1	TGTGCCAGCAGCACCGGGACAGGGAATCGGAACGCTTTCTTT	CASSTGTGNRNAFF
few	TRBV7-2	TRBD2	TRBJ2-1	TGTGCCAGCAGCTTAGCTCCGGGGGGGCGCGGTGAGCAGTTCTTC	CASSLAPGGRGEQFF
few	TRBV25-1	TRBD1	TRBJ1-4	TGTGCCAGCAGGGGACAGGTGACTAATGAAAAACTGTTTTTT	CASRGQVTNEKLFF
-	TRBV11-3	-	TRBJ1-1	TGTGCCAGCAGCTCACCAGGTGACACTGAAGCTTTCTTT	CASSSPGDTEAFF
many	TRBV18	-	TRBJ1-1	TGTGCCAGCTCACCTTTCTGGGGTGAAGCTTTCTTT	CASSPFWGEAFF
-	TRBV9	-	TRBJ1-3	TGTGCCAGCAGCTTAGAACAGGGCGACTCTGGAAACACCATATATTTT	CASSLEQGDSGNTIYF
few	TRBV4-3	TRBD1	TRBJ2-5	TGCGCCAGCAGCCAAGACTTGGGACAGGGCCTAGGACAAGAGACCCAGTACTTC	CASSQDLGQGLGQETQYF
few	TRBV23-1	TRBD1	TRBJ1-5	TGCGCCAGCCGTCCGGGACAGGGACTTAGGAGAAGCAATCAGCCCCAGCATTTT	CASRPGQGLRRSNQPQHF
-	TRBV6-5	-	TRBJ2-1	TGTGCCAGCAGTGTGCGGGACACTGTGGATGAGCAGTTCTTC	CASSVRDTVDEQFF
few	TRBV5-1	-	TRBJ2-5	TGCGCCAGCAAGGTGAATATACAAGAGACCCAGTACTTC	CASKVNIQETQYF
-	TRBV6-5	TRBD2	TRBJ2-7	TGTGCCAGCATTAAAGGAGGCGGGAGCTCCTACGAGCAGTACTTC	CASIKGGGSSYEQYF
few	TRBV10-3	TRBD2	TRBJ2-1	TGTGCCATCAAAGGACTAGCCTTGGACAATGAGCAGTTCTTC	CAIKGLALDNEQFF
-	TRBV7-2	-	TRBJ1-2	TGTGCCAGCAGCCCCCTTTTAAACTATGGCTACACCTTC	CASSPLLNYGYTF
few	TRBV2	-	TRBJ1-5	TGTGCCAGCAATTGGGCAGGGGGCAATCAGCCCCAGCATTTT	CASNWAGGNQPQHF
-	TRBV5-4	-	TRBJ1-2	TGTGCCAGCAGCTTGGGAGGTACTAACTATGGCTACACCTTC	CASSLGGTNYGYTF
-	TRBV6-5	-	TRBJ2-1	TGTGCCAGCAGTCCCCGTGCGGGGTACAATGAGCAGTTCTTC	CASSPRAGYNEQFF
-	TRBV5-4	-	TRBJ1-2	TGTGCCAGCAGCTTCTCAGGGGTGGCTGGCTACACCTTC	CASSFSGVAGYTF
few	TRBV6-5	TRBD1	TRBJ1-1	TGTGCCTCATCCAGGGACAGGGGGCGGTACACTGAAGCTTTCTTT	CASSRDRGRYTEAFF
many	TRBV14	TRBD2	TRBJ2-1	TGTGCCAGCAGACTAGCGGGAGTCTCGGGCAATGAGCAGTTCTTC	CASRLAGVSGNEQFF
-	TRBV9	-	TRBJ1-2	TGTGCCAGCAGCGTAGACCCCAACTATGGCTACACCTTC	CASSVDPNYGYTF